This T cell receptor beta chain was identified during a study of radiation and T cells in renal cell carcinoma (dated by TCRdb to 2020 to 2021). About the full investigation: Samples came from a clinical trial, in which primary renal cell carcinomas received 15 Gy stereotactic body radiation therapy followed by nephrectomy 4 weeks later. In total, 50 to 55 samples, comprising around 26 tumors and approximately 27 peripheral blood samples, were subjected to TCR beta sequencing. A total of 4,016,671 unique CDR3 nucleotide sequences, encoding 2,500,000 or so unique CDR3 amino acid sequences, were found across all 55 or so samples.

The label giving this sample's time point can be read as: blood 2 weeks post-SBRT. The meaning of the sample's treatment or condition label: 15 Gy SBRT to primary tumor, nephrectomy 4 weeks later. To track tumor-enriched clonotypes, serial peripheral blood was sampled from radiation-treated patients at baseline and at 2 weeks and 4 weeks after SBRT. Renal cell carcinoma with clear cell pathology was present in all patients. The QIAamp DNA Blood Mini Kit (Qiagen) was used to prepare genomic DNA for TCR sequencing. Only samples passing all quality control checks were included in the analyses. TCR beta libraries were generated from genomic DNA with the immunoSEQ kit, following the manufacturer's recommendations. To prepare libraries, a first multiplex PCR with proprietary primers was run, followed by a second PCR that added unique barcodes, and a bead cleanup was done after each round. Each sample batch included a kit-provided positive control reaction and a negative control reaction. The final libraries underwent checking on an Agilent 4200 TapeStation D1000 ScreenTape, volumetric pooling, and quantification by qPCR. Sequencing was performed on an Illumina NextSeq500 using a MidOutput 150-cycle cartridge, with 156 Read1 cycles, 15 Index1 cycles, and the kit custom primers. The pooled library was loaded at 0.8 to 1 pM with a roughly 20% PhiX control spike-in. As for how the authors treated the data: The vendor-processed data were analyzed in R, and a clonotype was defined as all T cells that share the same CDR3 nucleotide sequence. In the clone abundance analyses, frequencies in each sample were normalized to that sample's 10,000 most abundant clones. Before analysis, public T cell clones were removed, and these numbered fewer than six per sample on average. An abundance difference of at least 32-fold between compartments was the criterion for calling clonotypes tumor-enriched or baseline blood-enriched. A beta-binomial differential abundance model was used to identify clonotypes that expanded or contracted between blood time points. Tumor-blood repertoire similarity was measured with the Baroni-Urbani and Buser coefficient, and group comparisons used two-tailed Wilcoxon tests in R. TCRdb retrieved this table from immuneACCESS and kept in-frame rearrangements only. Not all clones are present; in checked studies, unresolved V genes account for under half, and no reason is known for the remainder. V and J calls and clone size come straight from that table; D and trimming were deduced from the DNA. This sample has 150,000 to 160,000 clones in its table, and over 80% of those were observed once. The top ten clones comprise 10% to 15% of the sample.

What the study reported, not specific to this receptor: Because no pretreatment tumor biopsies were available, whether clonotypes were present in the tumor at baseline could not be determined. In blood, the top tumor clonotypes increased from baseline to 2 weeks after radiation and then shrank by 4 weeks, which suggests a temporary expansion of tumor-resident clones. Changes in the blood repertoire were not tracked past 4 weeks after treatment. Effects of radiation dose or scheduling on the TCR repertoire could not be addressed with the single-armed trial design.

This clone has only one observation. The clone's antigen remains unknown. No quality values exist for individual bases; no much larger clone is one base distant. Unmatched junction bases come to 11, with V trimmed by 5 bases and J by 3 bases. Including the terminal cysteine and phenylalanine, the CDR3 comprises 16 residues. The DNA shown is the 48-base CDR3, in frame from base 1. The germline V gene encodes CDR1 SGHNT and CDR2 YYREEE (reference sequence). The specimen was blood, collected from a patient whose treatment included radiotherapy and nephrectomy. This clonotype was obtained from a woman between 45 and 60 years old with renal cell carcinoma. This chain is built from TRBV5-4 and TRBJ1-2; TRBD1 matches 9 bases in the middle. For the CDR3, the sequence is CASRSDRGRGDYGYTF. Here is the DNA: TGTGCCAGCAGGTCGGACAGGGGAAGGGGGGACTATGGCTACACCTTC.